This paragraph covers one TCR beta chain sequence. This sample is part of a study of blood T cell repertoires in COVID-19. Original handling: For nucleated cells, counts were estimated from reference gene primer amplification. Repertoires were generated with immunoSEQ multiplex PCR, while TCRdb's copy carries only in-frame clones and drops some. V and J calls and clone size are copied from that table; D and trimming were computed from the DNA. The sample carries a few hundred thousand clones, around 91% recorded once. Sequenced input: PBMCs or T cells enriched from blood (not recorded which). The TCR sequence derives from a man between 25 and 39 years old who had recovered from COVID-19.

The CDR3: CASSLPVLSYEQYF. The DNA of the CDR3 is TGTGCCAGCAGTCTCCCCGTCCTCTCCTACGAGCAGTACTTC. The rearrangement joins TRBV28 to TRBJ2-7; D ambiguous. Germline V gives CDR1 MDHEN, CDR2 SYDVKM. The V end was cut by 5 bases, the J end by 0 bases, with 11 bases between. The CDR3 runs 14 residues.